The entry below describes one TCR beta chain. This sample stems from a study of control samples from healthy donors and cancer patients. Sequencing was performed with immunoSEQ multiplex PCR; in TCRdb, only in-frame clones are kept and a portion is missing. The sample includes about 89,000 clones, roughly nine tenths of them seen just once. The CDR3 has 14 amino acids. V dropped 0 bases and J dropped 6 bases, with 12 bases sitting between them. Germline values: CDR1 SGHRS, CDR2 YFSETQ. The receptor was isolated from a man aged 25-40 years in good health. Sequencing input: blood. The rearrangement joins TRBV5-1 to TRBJ1-1; D gene ambiguous. CDR3 amino acids: CASSLARGLSEAFF. Here the CDR3 DNA reads TGCGCCAGCAGCTTGGCTCGGGGTCTGTCTGAAGCTTTCTTT. The variable domain in full, completed from reference TRBV5-1 and TRBJ1-1, reads KAGVTQTPRYLIKTRGQQVTLSCSPISGHRSVSWYQQTPGQGLQFLFEYFSETQRNKGNFPGRFSGRQFSNSRSEMNVSTLELGDSALYLCASSLARGLSEAFFGQGTRLTVV.